This note documents a single T cell receptor beta chain sequence. This specimen belongs to a study of cytomegalovirus exposure and HLA in healthy donors. The V gene end was trimmed by 3 bases and the J gene end by 2 bases; junction bases not matched to a gene: 4. CDR1 is SGHRS and CDR2 is YFSETQ in the germline V gene. This CDR3 spans 15 amino acids. Clones were sequenced by immunoSEQ multiplex PCR, and TCRdb holds only the in-frame ones, with some missing. The table records about 130,000 clones, roughly 90% of them present only once. The rearrangement links TRBV5-1 to TRBJ2-2; 7 nucleotides agree with TRBD2. The material sequenced was PBMCs. This receptor was obtained from a woman under 30 in good health and CMV-seronegative. The CDR3 nucleotides are TGCGCCAGCAGCTCTCGGGACTACAACACCGGGGAGCTGTTTTTT. Amino acid sequence: CASSSRDYNTGELFF.